These 7 T cell receptor beta chains came from one sample sequenced in a study of radiation and T cells in renal cell carcinoma. The treatment was: 15 Gy SBRT to primary tumor, nephrectomy 4 weeks later. Here immunoSEQ multiplex PCR was the method, and the copy in TCRdb shows in-frame clones only, minus some. The sample lists fewer than 20,000 clones; around 55% were seen once. Sequencing used tumor tissue, obtained from a patient whose treatment included radiotherapy and nephrectomy. The receptors were sampled from a man aged 45 to 65 with renal cell carcinoma.

This clone was seen a few times. CDR3 residues: CASAGGDGTEAFF. CDR3 DNA sequence: TGTGCCAGCGCGGGGGGTGATGGCACTGAAGCTTTCTTT. The chain links TRBV2 to TRBJ1-1; D may be TRBD1 (5 bases). V shed 8 bases and J shed 4 bases, with 14 bases lying between them. This CDR3 is built from 13 residues. Germline V gene sequence: CDR1 SNHLY, CDR2 FYNNEI.

The chain uses TRBV5-5 and TRBJ1-1; D not certain. The V and J ends lost 3 bases and 8 bases respectively, with 11 bases between them. The germline V gene encodes CDR1 SGHKS and CDR2 YYEKEE (reference sequence). This CDR3 is 12 amino acids long. The CDR3 spells CASSSGGREAFF. Written as DNA, the CDR3 is TGTGCCAGCAGCTCGGGAGGTAGAGAAGCTTTCTTT. The whole variable domain, filled in from reference TRBV5-5 and TRBJ1-1, reads DAGVTQSPTHLIKTRGQQVTLRCSPISGHKSVSWYQQVLGQGPQFIFQYYEKEERGRGNFPDRFSARQFPNYSSELNVNALLLGDSALYLCASSSGGREAFFGQGTRLTVV.

The V call is TRBV6-5, the J call TRBJ1-1, with TRBD1 matching 9 bases. The germline V gene has CDR1 MNHEY and CDR2 SVGAGI. CDR3 length equals 14 residues. With 8 bases clipped from V and 6 bases from J, the junction kept 10 bases outside the gene matches. CDR3 DNA: TGTGCCAGCTTCGGGACAGGGAAAGCTCCTGAAGCTTTCTTT. It is translated as CASFGTGKAPEAFF.

This clone has just one count. The V gene is TRBV6-5, the J gene TRBJ2-3; weak D call: TRBD1 (5 bases). The CDR3 spans 15 residues. V was pared by 0 bases and J by 2 bases, with 9 bases between. Germline CDR1 is MNHEY and CDR2 is SVGAGI. CDR3 region: CASSYSTDNTDTQYF. The DNA for the CDR3 is TGTGCCAGCAGTTACTCGACAGATAACACAGATACGCAGTATTTT.

This rearrangement joins TRBV5-8 to TRBJ2-5, with D possibly TRBD2 on 5 matching bases. The V and J ends lost 0 bases and 5 bases respectively, with 14 bases between them. Germline-derived CDR1 and CDR2 are SGHTS and YDEGEE. The CDR3 spans 15 residues. CDR3 nucleotides: TGTGCCAGCAGCTTGGAGGGTCGGGGTCAGGAGACCCAGTACTTC. As protein: CASSLEGRGQETQYF.

The gene calls are TRBV7-3 and TRBJ1-1; D is possibly TRBD1 (5 bases). V lost 4 bases and J 12 bases, leaving 15 bases between the germline ends. CDR1 and CDR2 (germline): SGHTA, FQGTGA. The CDR3 is 12 amino acids. CDR3 sequence reads: CASSSTVVSTFF. For the CDR3, the DNA is TGTGCCAGCAGCTCGACAGTTGTCTCTACTTTCTTT.

The rearrangement uses TRBV10-2 and TRBJ2-2; D possibly uses TRBD1 or TRBD2 (5 bases each). Between the trimmed V and J ends, which lost 2 bases and 5 bases, there was a span of 12 bases. Per the germline V gene, CDR1 is WSHSY and CDR2 is SAAADI. CDR3 length: 15 amino acids. The CDR3 sequence is CASSEEGSWTGELFF. The CDR3, as DNA: TGCGCCAGCAGTGAGGAGGGGTCGTGGACCGGGGAGCTGTTTTTT.